This T cell receptor beta chain was observed in a study of cytomegalovirus exposure and HLA in healthy donors. Study at large: In a later analysis, it was reported that the roughly 120 validation repertoires had been produced on the same platform as the roughly 700 repertoires belonging to the first cohort. General observations from the study: With high specificity and sensitivity, the classifier reportedly diagnosed cytomegalovirus status.

On this clone itself: The antigen is unknown.

Libraries were prepared by immunoSEQ multiplex PCR; TCRdb keeps only in-frame clonotypes and omits some of them. This sample carries tens of thousands of clones, around 96% of them seen once, and the ten largest clones take 4% to 5.5%. The CDR3 consists of 16 residues. The donors were part of the validation cohort of 95 to 150 subjects. That cohort was separate from the first cohort, which comprised 500 to 850 subjects. This TCR was sampled from a man younger than 35 in good health and CMV-seropositive. The sequencing input was PBMCs. The chain carries TRBV21-1 and TRBJ2-2; the DNA was not compared with TRBD2, the D call given in the table. TRBV21-1 is annotated as a pseudogene. The CDR3 nucleotides read TGTGCCAGCAGCAAGGAATGGACGGGAGGGCCCGGGGAGCTGTTTTTT. It yields the protein CASSKEWTGGPGELFF.